The 14 T cell receptor beta chains below were found in one sample sequenced in a study of blood T cell repertoires in COVID-19. TCRdb's copy holds only in-frame clones and misses some; the assay was immunoSEQ multiplex PCR. The data hold over 60,000 clones, with more than 75% observed a single time. The sequenced sample consisted of peripheral blood. The receptors derive from a human donor in a cohort sampled during active COVID-19.

V is TRBV4-1 and J is TRBJ1-4; weak D call: TRBD1 (5 bases). The CDR3 covers 14 residues. The germline CDR1 and CDR2 sequences are MGHRA and YSYEKL. With 4 bases removed from V and 8 bases from J, the gap between germline ends came to 14 bases. CDR3 amino acids: CASSPGRGGEKLFF. Here the CDR3 DNA reads TGCGCCAGCAGCCCCGGACGGGGGGGGGAAAAACTGTTTTTT.

The CDR3 loop is CASSPLGSGSSIAGELFF. The CDR3 nucleotides are TGTGCCAGCTCACCCCTGGGGAGCGGGAGTTCCATCGCCGGGGAGCTGTTTTTT. This sequence joins TRBV18 and TRBJ2-2, with 8 nucleotides matching TRBD2. The CDR3 is 18 amino acids. The V and J ends lost 3 bases and 6 bases, in that order; junction bases with no gene match: 15. Per germline, CDR1 KGHSH and CDR2 LQKENI.

The chain is built from TRBV9 and TRBJ2-7, with TRBD2 identical over 10 bases. Germline CDR1 is SGDLS and CDR2 is YYNGEE. The V and J ends lost 3 bases and 4 bases, in that order; junction bases with no gene match: 7. This CDR3 contains 15 residues. CDR3 DNA: TGTGCCAGCAGCGCCGGGACTAGCGTAATGTACGAGCAGTACTTC. It encodes CASSAGTSVMYEQYF. The variable domain in full, with the rest retrieved from reference TRBV9 and TRBJ2-7, is DSGVTQTPKHLITATGQRVTLRCSPRSGDLSVYWYQQSLDQGLQFLIQYYNGEERAKGNILERFSAQQFPDLHSELNLSSLELGDSALYFCASSAGTSVMYEQYFGPGTRLTVT.

The rearrangement joins TRBV6-4 to TRBJ1-1, with 7 bases fitting TRBD1. Germline trimming cut 6 bases from V and 1 base from J; bases unmatched to any gene: 2. Germline lookup yields CDR1 MRHNA and CDR2 SNTAGT. This CDR3 is built from 13 residues. Here the CDR3 DNA reads TGTGCCAGCAGAGGACAGGCGAACACTGAAGCTTTCTTT. Encoded protein: CASRGQANTEAFF.

The chain has TRBV5-1 and TRBJ2-5, with D possibly matching TRBD2 (5 bases). The germline V gene has CDR1 SGHRS and CDR2 YFSETQ. This CDR3 contains 15 residues. V was cut by 0 bases and J by 5 bases, with 14 bases left in between. The CDR3 bases are TGCGCCAGCAGCTTGGGGCAGGAGGTAATGGAGACCCAGTACTTC. Translating it yields CASSLGQEVMETQYF.

This clone was found once. The rearrangement uses TRBV5-1 and TRBJ2-3; D may be TRBD1 (5 bases). Germline V gene data show CDR1 as SGHRS and CDR2 as YFSETQ. V was trimmed by 4 bases and J by 0 bases, leaving 18 bases between them. This CDR3 has 17 amino acids. The DNA of the CDR3 is TGCGCCAGCAGCCCTGCACAGGCATCGTGGAGCACAGATACGCAGTATTTT. This encodes CASSPAQASWSTDTQYF.

The chain combines TRBV5-1 with TRBJ2-7, with D possibly matching TRBD2 (5 bases). The CDR3 has 14 residues. V dropped 4 bases and J dropped 8 bases, with 19 bases sitting between them. CDR1 is SGHRS and CDR2 is YFSETQ in the germline V gene. The CDR3 loop is CASSPDSSKLKQYF. CDR3 coding DNA: TGCGCCAGCAGCCCCGACTCTAGCAAGTTAAAGCAGTACTTC.

The chain uses TRBV28 and TRBJ1-1; the D gene is possibly TRBD1 (5 bases). Trimming removed 2 bases at V and 6 bases at J, with 13 bases between. The V gene's germline CDR1 is MDHEN and CDR2 SYDVKM. This CDR3 has 14 amino acids. The CDR3 coding sequence is TGTGCCAGCAGTTTACCCCAGGGTTGGTCTGAAGCTTTCTTT. Translated: CASSLPQGWSEAFF.

In regard to this clone: Sequence at one end of the junction differs from germline and may be a read error. V and J are TRBV7-3 and TRBJ2-5; possible D gene TRBD2, 6 bases. CDR1 and CDR2 from the germline V gene are SGHTA and FQGTGA. The CDR3 spans 15 residues. In DNA form, the CDR3 reads TGTGCCAGCAGCCTAACTAGCTCCCGAGGGGAGACCCAGTACTTC. Residues: CASSLTSSRGETQYF.

The chain uses TRBV3-1 (or the pseudogene TRBV3-2) and TRBJ2-2; 11 positions agree with TRBD2. This CDR3 comprises 14 residues. Germline V gene lookup returns CDR1 LGHDT and CDR2 YNNKEL (reference sequence). V shed 4 bases, J shed 5 bases, and the junction held 0 bases outside the gene matches. CDR3 amino acids: CASSLAGGTGELFF. The CDR3 region has the DNA TGTGCCAGCAGCCTAGCGGGAGGGACCGGGGAGCTGTTTTTT.

The chain joins TRBV7-9 to TRBJ2-5; 11 bases match TRBD2. This CDR3 is built from 15 residues. The V gene's germline CDR1 is SEHNR and CDR2 FQNEAQ (reference sequence). The J segment lost 4 bases and the V segment lost 5 bases, leaving 6 bases of the junction unmatched. This CDR3 reads CASSVQLAGGETQYF. As DNA, the CDR3 is TGTGCCAGCAGCGTTCAGCTAGCGGGGGGAGAGACCCAGTACTTC.

The chain employs TRBV5-1 and TRBJ1-2, with 7 bases identical to TRBD1. The CDR3 has 13 amino acids. Germline CDR1 and CDR2: SGHRS and YFSETQ. V was clipped by 4 bases and J by 5 bases; unmatched bases: 5. CDR3 residues: CASSPGTEYGYTF. The CDR3 nucleotides read TGCGCCAGCAGCCCAGGGACAGAGTATGGCTACACCTTC.

J is TRBJ2-3 and V is TRBV6-5; D uncertain. The CDR3 extends over 12 amino acids. V shed 5 bases and J shed 4 bases, with 7 bases lying between them. The germline V gene has CDR1 MNHEY and CDR2 SVGAGI. CDR3 in DNA: TGTGCCAGCAGTCCCCGGGCAGATACGCAGTATTTT. Protein sequence: CASSPRADTQYF.

This chain links TRBV5-3 with TRBJ1-1, with TRBD1 matching over 7 bases. TRBV5-3 is marked as an open reading frame, function uncertain. CDR3 size: 9 residues. V shed 10 bases and J 13 bases; nucleotides not matched to a gene: 7. CDR3 coding DNA: TGTGCCTTCCGAGACAGGGTTTTCTTT. Translated, it gives CAFRDRVFF.